Following are 5 T cell receptor beta chains from one sample sequenced in a study of cytomegalovirus exposure and HLA in healthy donors. Primers included in the PCR were 60 Vbeta and 13 Jbeta primers. The protocol was immunoSEQ multiplex PCR, while the TCRdb copy is restricted to in-frame clones and leaves out a portion. The table lists around 130,000 clones, roughly 87% of them singletons. Sequencing was carried out using PBMCs. Receptor source: a young woman in good health and CMV-seronegative.

The chain couples TRBV21-1 to TRBJ2-7; the tabulated D call, TRBD1, remains unverified against the DNA. TRBV21-1 is termed a pseudogene. CDR3 size: 14 residues. The CDR3 reads CASSKAGPAYEQYF. The CDR3 bases are TGTGCCAGCAGCAAAGCGGGGCCAGCCTACGAGCAGTACTTC.

This chain joins TRBV11-2 and TRBJ2-1; D possibly corresponds to TRBD1 (6 bases). Germline lookup yields CDR1 SGHAT and CDR2 FQNNGV. Trimming left V 4 bases short and J 13 bases short, with 17 bases between. This CDR3 spans 13 amino acids. CDR3: CASSSQGRTDQFF. DNA for the CDR3: TGTGCCAGCAGCTCGCAGGGAAGGACAGATCAGTTCTTC.

The gene calls are TRBV6-9 and TRBJ1-1; no firm D call. Germline V CDR1 and CDR2: MNHGY, SVAAGI. This CDR3 has 16 amino acids. V was trimmed by 5 bases and J by 0 bases, leaving 16 bases between them. CDR3 loop: CASSTHQESMNTEAFF. CDR3 nucleotides: TGTGCCAGCAGTACCCACCAGGAATCAATGAACACTGAAGCTTTCTTT.

Points on this clone: Mismatch with germline at one junction end may stem from a read error. The DNA for the CDR3 is TGTGCCAGCAGTCCAGGGGGTAATTTACCCCTCCACTTT. Its translation is CASSPGGNLPLHF. The V call is TRBV2, the J call TRBJ1-6; 7 nucleotides align to TRBD1. Germline CDR1 SNHLY, CDR2 FYNNEI. The CDR3 length is 13 residues.

CDR3 loop: CASSLIAGQSYEQYF. The CDR3 nucleotides read TGTGCCAGCAGTTTGATTGCGGGGCAATCCTACGAGCAGTACTTC. V and J are TRBV27 and TRBJ2-7, with D maybe TRBD2 (6 bases). The V gene's germline CDR1 is MNHEY and CDR2 SMNVEV (reference sequence). The CDR3 length is 15 residues. V was shortened by 3 bases and J by 1 base, with 13 bases between the two germline ends.